This note documents a single T cell receptor beta chain sequence. Its matching antigen is unknown. Time point of the sample: late sampling 161 to 241 days after vaccination in a few convalescent patients. The treatment: approximately 10-day PBMC culture with coronavirus spike peptide pools or control peptides (ViraFEST assay). Medium was half-exchanged with fresh IL-2 medium on days 3 and 7. V was clipped by 5 bases and J by 9 bases, with 11 bases between them. The CDR3 totals 11 residues. CDR1 and CDR2 (germline): MNHNS, SASEGT. The data are from a study of vaccination and CD4 T cells after COVID-19. Study-wide context: The makeup of the convalescents was six males and four females, two of them Hispanic.

Once obtained from cultured CD4+ T cells, the DNA was sequenced using the Oncomine TCR Beta short-read assay. MiXCR, applied by TCRdb to the PCR reads, yields one record per CDR3 protein. The table has 20,000 to 25,000 distinct CDR3 sequences, about 40% seen once. The sequence was obtained from a human donor who had recovered from COVID-19. V is TRBV6-1 and J is TRBJ2-7; no clear D gene. Here the sequenced sample was CD4+ T cells from blood, cultured in vitro, taken about 7 months after SARS-CoV-2 vaccination. CDR3 DNA sequence: TGTGCCAGCAGTCCGACCAGTGGGCAGTACTTC. It encodes CASSPTSGQYF.